The 31 T cell receptor beta chains given below trace back to one sample, sequenced in a study of human thymus T cells. TCRdb's table, derived via immunoSEQ multiplex PCR, lists solely in-frame clones and lacks some. The sample holds some 57,000 clones, roughly 94% seen once. Sequencing input: blood. These receptors originate from a boy under two years old with a congenital heart defect but otherwise immunologically healthy.

The rearrangement joins TRBV7-9 to TRBJ2-1; TRBD2 agrees at 10 bases. The CDR3 totals 16 residues. Per the germline V gene, CDR1 is SEHNR and CDR2 is FQNEAQ (reference sequence). With V trimmed by 5 bases and J by 8 bases, 12 bases remained unmatched. In nucleotides, the CDR3 is TGTGCCAGCAGCCCCGAAAGCGGGAGGGCCCTCCATGAGCAGTTCTTC. Amino acids: CASSPESGRALHEQFF.

The chain recombines TRBV2 with TRBJ1-5; tentative D call: TRBD1 (5 bases). Germline V gene sequence: CDR1 SNHLY, CDR2 FYNNEI. The CDR3 runs to 17 residues. Trimming stripped 3 bases from V and 0 bases from J, with 15 bases between. For the CDR3, the DNA is TGTGCCAGCAGTGACCGGGGACGGGAGGGTAGCAATCAGCCCCAGCATTTT. It is translated as CASSDRGREGSNQPQHF.

The chain combines TRBV4-2 with TRBJ1-3; TRBD1 is a possible D gene (5 bases). Trimming shortened V by 0 bases and J by 4 bases, and 10 bases separated the two germline ends. The CDR3 loop spans 15 amino acids. CDR1 is LGHNA and CDR2 is YNFKEQ in the germline V gene. The CDR3 is CASSQEGVGGNTIYF. DNA for the CDR3: TGTGCCAGCAGCCAAGAAGGGGTGGGAGGAAACACCATATATTTT.

The chain has TRBV2 and TRBJ2-3; 11 nucleotides match TRBD2. The CDR3 covers 15 residues. Looked up from germline, CDR1 is SNHLY and CDR2 is FYNNEI. The V gene end was trimmed by 9 bases and the J gene end by 5 bases; junction bases not matched to a gene: 10. CDR3 protein: CAREDFSGGGDTQYF. The CDR3 region has the DNA TGTGCCAGGGAGGACTTTAGCGGGGGGGGAGATACGCAGTATTTT.

CDR3 coding DNA: TGTGCCAGCAGCCGCGGTGGGATGGAGCAGTACTTC. Amino acids: CASSRGGMEQYF. The chain recombines TRBV6-5 with TRBJ2-7; D is unresolved. Germline CDR1 and CDR2: MNHEY and SVGAGI. The CDR3 consists of 12 residues. Deletions cut 6 bases from V and 7 bases from J, with 13 bases between.

This rearrangement joins TRBV28 to TRBJ2-2; 7 nucleotides agree with TRBD2. The germline CDR1 and CDR2 sequences are MDHEN and SYDVKM. V was clipped by 5 bases and J by 1 base; unmatched bases: 1. The CDR3 sequence is 14 residues long. For the CDR3, the DNA is TGTGCCAGCAGTGAGCGGGGGAACACCGGGGAGCTGTTTTTT. Residues: CASSERGNTGELFF.

V gene TRBV7-9 combines with J gene TRBJ1-1, with D hard to call. With 4 bases removed from V and 3 bases from J, the gap between germline ends came to 6 bases. The CDR3 covers 12 residues. CDR1 and CDR2 (germline): SEHNR, FQNEAQ (reference sequence). The CDR3 protein is CASSSDYTEAFF. The CDR3 nucleotides are TGTGCCAGCAGCTCAGATTACACTGAAGCTTTCTTT.

V usage is TRBV7-2 and J usage is TRBJ2-1, with a possible D match to TRBD1 (7 bases). Germline CDR1 and CDR2: SGHTA and FQGNSA. The CDR3 has 14 residues. V shed 1 base and J shed 7 bases, with 11 bases lying between them. CDR3 amino acids: CASSLGRGRNEQFF. The CDR3 DNA reads as TGTGCCAGCAGCTTAGGGAGGGGGCGAAATGAGCAGTTCTTC. The whole variable domain, remainder taken from reference TRBV7-2 and TRBJ2-1, is GAGVSQSPSNKVTEKGKDVELRCDPISGHTALYWYRQSLGQGLEFLIYFQGNSAPDKSGLPSDRFSAERTGGSVSTLTIQRTQQEDSAVYLCASSLGRGRNEQFFGPGTRLTVL.

This sequence joins TRBV6-5 and TRBJ2-1; D is perhaps TRBD1 or TRBD2 (5 bases each). Germline V lookup: CDR1 MNHEY, CDR2 SVGAGI. The germline V and J ends were trimmed by 8 bases and 8 bases, with 22 bases remaining between them. The CDR3 totals 15 residues. The CDR3 loop reads CASAKDPRGSHEQFF. The CDR3 nucleotides are TGTGCCAGCGCAAAGGACCCGAGGGGATCCCATGAGCAGTTCTTC.

The V call is TRBV7-9, the J call TRBJ2-5; the D call may be TRBD1 or TRBD2 (5 bases each). The CDR3 is made up of 13 amino acids. V lost 5 bases to trimming and J lost 5 bases, with 12 bases between them. Germline values: CDR1 SEHNR, CDR2 FQNEAQ (reference sequence). The CDR3: CASSRDHAETQYF. CDR3 bases: TGTGCCAGCAGCCGGGACCATGCGGAGACCCAGTACTTC.

DNA for the CDR3: TGTGCCAGCAGTGACCCCCGGGTTTTCTACAATGAGCAGTTCTTC. Its protein is CASSDPRVFYNEQFF. This chain uses TRBV25-1 with TRBJ2-1; the D is unclear. CDR3 length: 15 residues. V lost 3 bases and J lost 3, with 12 bases in between. The germline gives CDR1 MGHDK, CDR2 SYGVNS.

The V call is TRBV30, the J call TRBJ2-1; TRBD1 aligns across 7 bases. The trim removed 0 bases at V and 9 bases at J, leaving 8 bases unmatched. The germline V gene encodes CDR1 GTSNPN and CDR2 SVGIG (reference sequence). The CDR3 has 14 residues. The CDR3 loop is CAWSVWGRGIEQFF. The CDR3 DNA follows: TGTGCCTGGAGTGTATGGGGCAGGGGGATTGAGCAGTTCTTC.

The genes are TRBV11-2 and TRBJ2-5, with TRBD1 as a possible D gene (6 bases). V was shortened by 3 bases and J by 2 bases, with 16 bases between the two germline ends. The germline CDR1 and CDR2 sequences are SGHAT and FQNNGV. CDR3 length: 16 amino acids. CDR3 nucleotide sequence: TGTGCCAGCAGCTTGGGACGGACAGACGCTCAAGAGACCCAGTACTTC. The encoded protein is CASSLGRTDAQETQYF.

This clone appeared once. The genes are TRBV19 and TRBJ2-3; 10 bases match TRBD2. The length of the CDR3 is 15 residues. In germline, CDR1 is LNHDA, CDR2 SQIVND (reference sequence). V dropped 4 bases and J dropped 5; count of bases not matched to a gene: 6. CDR3 in DNA: TGTGCCAGTAGTAAAAGCGGGAGGGCCAAAGATACGCAGTATTTT. The encoded protein is CASSKSGRAKDTQYF.

This clone came up once. The gene calls are TRBV25-1 and TRBJ2-2; possible D gene TRBD1, 6 bases. Trimming left V 2 bases short and J 5 bases short, with 15 bases between. CDR3 length: 16 amino acids. Germline assignment: CDR1 MGHDK and CDR2 SYGVNS. CDR3 protein: CASSEIRQRGTGELFF. CDR3 coding DNA: TGTGCCAGCAGTGAAATTCGACAAAGGGGGACCGGGGAGCTGTTTTTT.

For the CDR3, the DNA is TGTGCCATAGGGAAGACAGATACGCAGTATTTT. Translation gives CAIGKTDTQYF. The V and J genes are TRBV6-9 and TRBJ2-3; D uncertain. This CDR3 comprises 11 residues. Germline V gene data show CDR1 as MNHGY and CDR2 as SVAAGI. V was clipped by 10 bases and J by 3 bases, with 8 bases between them.

The rearrangement links TRBV9 to TRBJ2-7; D possibly corresponds to TRBD2 (6 bases). V gave up 0 bases and J gave up 3 bases, with 13 bases separating them. Germline loops: CDR1 SGDLS, CDR2 YYNGEE. This CDR3 is 15 amino acids long. The CDR3 sequence: CASSVGTREIYEQYF. In DNA form, the CDR3 reads TGTGCCAGCAGCGTAGGTACCCGGGAGATCTACGAGCAGTACTTC.

The chain couples TRBV19 to TRBJ2-3; 8 bases are a match to TRBD2. The V and J ends lost 9 bases and 3 bases, in that order; junction bases with no gene match: 8. The CDR3 totals 14 residues. Germline lookup yields CDR1 LNHDA and CDR2 SQIVND (reference sequence). Written as DNA, the CDR3 is TGTGCCAGCCGGACTAGCAAGGTAACAGATACGCAGTATTTT. This encodes CASRTSKVTDTQYF.

V usage is TRBV30 and J usage is TRBJ1-5; 7 bases agree with TRBD1. CDR3 length equals 13 residues. Germline loops: CDR1 GTSNPN, CDR2 SVGIG (reference sequence). V lost 5 bases, J lost 3 bases, and 4 bases stayed unmatched. The CDR3 sequence is CAWSEGANQPQHF. Written as DNA, the CDR3 is TGTGCCTGGTCGGAGGGGGCCAATCAGCCCCAGCATTTT. Full variable domain (outside the CDR3, taken from reference TRBV30 and TRBJ1-5): SQTIHQWPATLVQPVGSPLSLECTVEGTSNPNLYWYRQAAGRGLQLLFYSVGIGQISSEVPQNLSASRPQDRQFILSSKKLLLSDSGFYLCAWSEGANQPQHFGDGTRLSIL.

The chain links TRBV27 to TRBJ2-1; 13 bases match TRBD2. CDR1 is MNHEY and CDR2 is SMNVEV in the germline V gene (reference sequence). The CDR3 runs 14 residues. Losses at the gene ends were 3 bases for V and 8 bases for J; bases not matched to a gene: 1. In nucleotides, the CDR3 is TGTGCCAGCAGTTTTGGGACTAGCGGGGATGAGCAGTTCTTC. Its protein is CASSFGTSGDEQFF.

The chain recombines TRBV20-1 with TRBJ1-2; 8 nucleotides line up with TRBD1. CDR1 and CDR2 (germline): DFQATT, SNEGSKA (reference sequence). V lost 3 bases to trimming and J lost 8 bases; unmatched junction nucleotides: 2. The CDR3 sequence is 11 residues long. CDR3 residues: CSASRGQGYTF. The DNA of the CDR3 is TGCAGTGCTAGCAGGGGGCAGGGCTACACCTTC.

V gene TRBV28 combines with J gene TRBJ2-7; 9 bases map to TRBD1. This CDR3 has 15 amino acids. V shed 2 bases and J 1 base; nucleotides not matched to a gene: 3. The germline gives CDR1 MDHEN, CDR2 SYDVKM. The CDR3 nucleotides read TGTGCCAGCAGTTTAGCAGGACAGGGGTCCTACGAGCAGTACTTC. Amino acids: CASSLAGQGSYEQYF.

The chain has TRBV19 and TRBJ2-1; no firm D call. The length of the CDR3 is 12 residues. Germline assignment: CDR1 LNHDA and CDR2 SQIVND (reference sequence). V was shortened by 3 bases and J by 6 bases, with 6 bases between the two germline ends. The CDR3 DNA is TGTGCCAGTAGTATTGGGGTCAATGAGCAGTTCTTC. Protein sequence: CASSIGVNEQFF.

The chain has TRBV6-1 and TRBJ2-7; tentative D call: TRBD1 (5 bases). The CDR3 has 12 amino acids. Trimming took off 7 bases at V and 6 bases at J, with 13 bases between the two ends. Germline CDR1 MNHNS, CDR2 SASEGT. Here the CDR3 reads CASTDPGSEQYF. The DNA of the CDR3 is TGTGCCAGCACCGACCCAGGGTCCGAGCAGTACTTC.

The rearrangement uses TRBV7-2 and TRBJ1-1; 8 nucleotides agree with TRBD1. CDR1 and CDR2 from the germline V gene are SGHTA and FQGNSA. With V trimmed by 5 bases and J by 1 base, 9 bases remained unmatched. This CDR3 is 16 amino acids long. In DNA form, the CDR3 reads TGTGCCAGCAGCCTAACACTCGGGACAGGGAACACTGAAGCTTTCTTT. Translating gives CASSLTLGTGNTEAFF.

This chain uses TRBV7-4 with TRBJ1-1; D may be TRBD1 (6 bases). The CDR3 has 16 amino acids. The V gene's germline CDR1 is SGHVT and CDR2 SQSDAQ. V was cut by 2 bases and J by 2 bases, with 15 bases left in between. The CDR3 region has the DNA TGTGCCAGCAGCTTAAACAGGGAGGGTCACAACACTGAAGCTTTCTTT. Its protein product is CASSLNREGHNTEAFF.

The gene calls are TRBV4-1 and TRBJ2-5; 9 nucleotides line up with TRBD2. V lost 5 bases to trimming and J lost 4 bases; unmatched junction nucleotides: 17. Germline V gene lookup returns CDR1 MGHRA and CDR2 YSYEKL. This CDR3 has 18 amino acids. In DNA form, the CDR3 reads TGCGCCAGCAGCTCGGGTAGCGGGAGCCGAAATAGATTAGAGACCCAGTACTTC. Protein product: CASSSGSGSRNRLETQYF.

In regard to this clone: The junction does not match germline at one end; this may be a read error. The chain carries TRBV5-4 and TRBJ2-7, with D tentatively TRBD2 (7 bases). Germline V gene lookup returns CDR1 SGHNT and CDR2 YYREEE (reference sequence). The CDR3 spans 15 residues. CDR3 sequence reads: CASRLEGGPYYEQYF. The CDR3 nucleotides are TGTGCCAGCAGGTTGGAGGGGGGGCCCTACTACGAGCAGTACTTC.

The CDR3 DNA sequence: TGTGCCAGCTCCCCGAGGGACTCCTCCGTATCCTACGAGCAGTACTTC. This codes for CASSPRDSSVSYEQYF. J is TRBJ2-7 and V is TRBV18; tentatively, D is TRBD2 (6 bases). Trimming pared 6 bases from V and 1 base from J, leaving 19 bases between. Germline loops: CDR1 KGHSH, CDR2 LQKENI. The CDR3 contains 16 residues.

In this sample, this clone turned up once. This chain connects TRBV19 to TRBJ2-3, with a possible D match to TRBD2 (6 bases). V was shortened by 3 bases and J by 3 bases, with 13 bases between the two germline ends. The CDR3 extends over 15 amino acids. The germline V gene encodes CDR1 LNHDA and CDR2 SQIVND (reference sequence). CDR3 sequence reads: CASSMVGGDTDTQYF. The CDR3 DNA follows: TGTGCCAGTAGTATGGTGGGAGGAGATACAGATACGCAGTATTTT.

The chain couples TRBV5-6 to TRBJ2-2; 7 bases fit TRBD1. This CDR3 is built from 17 residues. Germline CDR1 SGHDT, CDR2 YYEEEE. The V segment lost 0 bases and the J segment 1 base; nucleotides outside the gene matches: 6. CDR3 sequence: CASSLAPGQLNTGELFF. The CDR3, as DNA: TGTGCCAGCAGCTTGGCCCCGGGACAGCTGAACACCGGGGAGCTGTTTTTT.